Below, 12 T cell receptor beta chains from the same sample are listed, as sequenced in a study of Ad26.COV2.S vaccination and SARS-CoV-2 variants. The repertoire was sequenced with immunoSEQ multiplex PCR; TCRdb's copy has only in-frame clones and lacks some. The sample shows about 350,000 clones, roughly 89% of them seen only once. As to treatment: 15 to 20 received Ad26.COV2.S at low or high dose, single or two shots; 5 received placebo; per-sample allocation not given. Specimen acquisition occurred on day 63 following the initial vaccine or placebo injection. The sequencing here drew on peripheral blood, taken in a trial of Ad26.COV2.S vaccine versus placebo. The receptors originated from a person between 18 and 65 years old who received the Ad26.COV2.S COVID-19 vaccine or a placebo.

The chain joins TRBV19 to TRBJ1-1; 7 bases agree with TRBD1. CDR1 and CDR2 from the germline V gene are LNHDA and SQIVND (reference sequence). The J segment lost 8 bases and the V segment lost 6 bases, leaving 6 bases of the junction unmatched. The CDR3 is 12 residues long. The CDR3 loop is CASRYRGPEAFF. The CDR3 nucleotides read TGTGCCAGTAGGTACAGGGGCCCCGAAGCTTTCTTT.

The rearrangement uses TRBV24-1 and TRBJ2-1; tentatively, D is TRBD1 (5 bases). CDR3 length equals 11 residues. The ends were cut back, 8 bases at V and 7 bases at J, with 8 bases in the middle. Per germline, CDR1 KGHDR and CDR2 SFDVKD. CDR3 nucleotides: TGTGCCACCAAAGGGGAAAATGAGCAGTTCTTC. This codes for CATKGENEQFF.

The CDR3 is CASSLGVDEQFF. The CDR3 bases are TGTGCCAGCAGCTTAGGGGTCGATGAGCAGTTCTTC. V and J are TRBV7-8 and TRBJ2-1; no reliable D call. The CDR3 has 12 amino acids. Germline V gene sequence: CDR1 SGHVS, CDR2 FQNEAQ. The V end was cut by 1 base, the J end by 8 bases, with 6 bases between.

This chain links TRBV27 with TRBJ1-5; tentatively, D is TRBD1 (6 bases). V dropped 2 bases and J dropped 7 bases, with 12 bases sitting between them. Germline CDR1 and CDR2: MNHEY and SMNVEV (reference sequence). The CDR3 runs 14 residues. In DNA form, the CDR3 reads TGTGCCAGCAGTTTAGCGCAGGGGAGCCAGCCCCAGCATTTT. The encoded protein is CASSLAQGSQPQHF.

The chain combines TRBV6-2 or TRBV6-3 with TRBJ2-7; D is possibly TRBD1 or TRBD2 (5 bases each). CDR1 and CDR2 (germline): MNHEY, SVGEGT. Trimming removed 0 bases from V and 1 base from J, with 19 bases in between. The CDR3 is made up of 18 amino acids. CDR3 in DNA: TGTGCCAGCAGTTACTCGACCCTGGGGCAGGGACGGTCCTACGAGCAGTACTTC. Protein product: CASSYSTLGQGRSYEQYF.

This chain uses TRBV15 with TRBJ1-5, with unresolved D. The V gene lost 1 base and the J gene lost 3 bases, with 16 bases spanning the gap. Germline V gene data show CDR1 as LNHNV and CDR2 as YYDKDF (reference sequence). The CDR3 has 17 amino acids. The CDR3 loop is CATSRGLSEGPNQPQHF. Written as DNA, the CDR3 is TGTGCCACCAGCAGAGGGCTCAGCGAGGGTCCCAATCAGCCCCAGCATTTT. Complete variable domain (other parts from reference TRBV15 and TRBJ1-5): DAMVIQNPRYQVTQFGKPVTLSCSQTLNHNVMYWYQQKSSQAPKLLFHYYDKDFNNEADTPDNFQSRRPNTSFCFLDIRSPGLGDTAMYLCATSRGLSEGPNQPQHFGDGTRLSIL.

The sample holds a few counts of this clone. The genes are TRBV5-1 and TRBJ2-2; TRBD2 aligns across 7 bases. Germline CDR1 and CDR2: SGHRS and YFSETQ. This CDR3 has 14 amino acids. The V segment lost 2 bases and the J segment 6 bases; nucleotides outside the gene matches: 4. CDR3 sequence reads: CASSLYSGAGELFF. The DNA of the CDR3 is TGCGCCAGCAGCTTATACAGCGGGGCCGGGGAGCTGTTTTTT.

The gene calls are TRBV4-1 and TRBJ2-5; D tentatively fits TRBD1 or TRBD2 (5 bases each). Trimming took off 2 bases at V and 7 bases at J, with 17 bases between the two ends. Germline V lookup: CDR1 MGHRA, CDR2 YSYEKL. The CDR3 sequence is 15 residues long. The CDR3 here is CASSQRQGRDATQYF. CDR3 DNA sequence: TGCGCCAGCAGCCAACGCCAGGGCAGGGACGCGACCCAGTACTTC.

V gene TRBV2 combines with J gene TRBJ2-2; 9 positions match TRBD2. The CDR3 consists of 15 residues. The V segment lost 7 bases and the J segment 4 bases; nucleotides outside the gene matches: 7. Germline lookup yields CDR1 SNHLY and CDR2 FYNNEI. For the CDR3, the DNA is TGTGCCAGCAATCCTAGCGGGATATTCACCGGGGAGCTGTTTTTT. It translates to CASNPSGIFTGELFF.

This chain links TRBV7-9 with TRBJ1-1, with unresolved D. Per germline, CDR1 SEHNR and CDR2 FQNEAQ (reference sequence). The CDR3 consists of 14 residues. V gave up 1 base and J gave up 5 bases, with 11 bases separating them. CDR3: CASSLVREGTEAFF. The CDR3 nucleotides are TGTGCCAGCAGCTTAGTGAGAGAAGGGACTGAAGCTTTCTTT.

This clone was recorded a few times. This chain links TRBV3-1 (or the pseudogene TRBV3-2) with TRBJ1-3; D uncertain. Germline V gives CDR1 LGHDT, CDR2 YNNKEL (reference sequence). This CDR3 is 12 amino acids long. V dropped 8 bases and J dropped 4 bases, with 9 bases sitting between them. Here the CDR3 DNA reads TGTGCCAGCGGGAAGGCGGGAAACACCATATATTTT. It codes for CASGKAGNTIYF.

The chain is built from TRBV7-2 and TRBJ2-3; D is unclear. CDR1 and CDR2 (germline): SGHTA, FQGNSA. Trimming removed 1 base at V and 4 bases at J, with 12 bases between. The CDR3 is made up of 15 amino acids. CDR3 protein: CASSLGWSSADTQYF. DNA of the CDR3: TGTGCCAGCAGCTTAGGTTGGAGCAGTGCAGATACGCAGTATTTT.